Shown below are 21 T cell receptor beta chains from a single sample sequenced in a study of tumor-infiltrating lymphocytes in primary liver carcinoma (dated by TCRdb to the late 2010s). Without any cell sorting, total RNA and DNA were co-extracted from roughly 21-30 mg of bulk tissue using the AllPrep DNA/RNA mini kit. The sequencer listed for this sample is Illumina HiSeq 2500. Using a constant-region primer and ProtoScript II reverse transcriptase, TCRbeta-specific cDNA was reverse-transcribed from about 0.45 ug total RNA. The TCRbeta libraries were prepared through three rounds of nested multiplex PCR following a slightly modified ARM-PCR procedure. Multiplex TRBV1-TRBV30 forward primers and a Cbeta reverse primer were used in the first two PCR rounds, each of which was run for approximately 10 cycles. TCRdb ran its own pipeline on the public reads, namely fastp trimming at Q25 and MiXCR clone calling, and kept in-frame beta chains. Each CDR3 protein gets just one entry, which takes the most common genes and DNA from the rows behind it. This sample holds about 54,000 distinct CDR3 sequences; 60% to 75% were observed only once. About 25% of the sample is taken by the ten largest.

The material sequenced was liver tumor tissue from sampling region 2. The sample's cell subset or site, from its label and the paper: tumor region T2, inferior pole. The receptors here all came from a man aged 35 to 55 with primary liver carcinoma and hepatitis B virus infection.

Remarks on this clonotype: One junction end does not reproduce the germline sequence, and a read error may be involved. The genes are TRBV6-5 and TRBJ1-4, with D perhaps TRBD1 (5 bases). CDR1 and CDR2 (germline): MNHEY, SVGAGI. The CDR3 is 12 amino acids. DNA for the CDR3: TGTACCAGCAGTGCTGGGGGGGGAAAACTGTTTTTT. This sequence encodes CTSSAGGGKLFF.

In the case of this clonotype: This likely comes from a read error, as the CDR3 has no conserved phenylalanine or tryptophan at its end. The J gene is TRBJ2-7, the V gene TRBV11-2, with D perhaps matching TRBD1 (6 bases). Per the germline V gene, CDR1 is SGHAT and CDR2 is FQNNGV. This CDR3 spans 12 amino acids. CDR3 coding DNA: TGTGTCAGCAACTCAGGGGTATCCGAGCAGTACATC. This codes for CVSNSGVSEQYI.

This clonotype was recorded a few times. The V and J genes are TRBV19 and TRBJ2-1, with TRBD1 identical over 7 bases. The CDR3 loop spans 14 amino acids. With 7 bases clipped from V and 10 bases from J, the junction kept 13 bases outside the gene matches. Germline values: CDR1 LNHDA, CDR2 SQIVND (reference sequence). The CDR3 DNA reads as TGTGCCAGTACCACCCGGGACAGAATAGTAGAGCAGTTCTTC. Its protein product is CASTTRDRIVEQFF.

Note on this clonotype: One end of the junction fails to match germline, which may point to a read error. The V and J genes are TRBV29-1 and TRBJ2-7, with D tentatively TRBD2 (5 bases). CDR3 length: 12 amino acids. Germline loops: CDR1 SQVTM, CDR2 ANQGSEA. DNA of the CDR3: TGCGGCGTTGGCGAGGGCCCCTACGAACAGTACTTC. This gives the protein CGVGEGPYEQYF.

A word on this clonotype: A much bigger clone sits one base away, suggesting this may be a read error. This sequence joins TRBV14 and TRBJ2-1; D possibly corresponds to TRBD2 (6 bases). Per the germline V gene, CDR1 is SGHDN and CDR2 is FVKESK. V gave up 2 bases and J gave up 5 bases, with 19 bases separating them. The CDR3 runs to 17 residues. The CDR3 sequence is CASSQSGLCRRHNEQFF. The CDR3 region has the DNA TGTGCCAGCAGCCAATCGGGACTGTGCCGGCGGCACAATGAGCAGTTCTTC.

This clonotype was recorded once. A much larger clonotype is one base distant, so this may be a read error. The J gene is TRBJ2-1, the V gene TRBV5-1, with 9 bases aligning to TRBD2. The DNA end favors TRBJ2-7, so the J call may be wrong. Germline loops: CDR1 SGHRS, CDR2 YFSETQ. This CDR3 comprises 15 residues. In DNA, the CDR3 is TGCGCCAGCAGCTCCGCGGGAGGGATATACAATGAGCAGTACTTC. This encodes CASSSAGGIYNEQYF.

This clonotype was recorded at least ten times. This sequence joins TRBV14 and TRBJ2-3; TRBD1 aligns across 7 bases. Germline-derived CDR1 and CDR2 are SGHDN and FVKESK. The J segment lost 7 bases and the V segment lost 4 bases, leaving 8 bases of the junction unmatched. The CDR3 is made up of 14 amino acids. The CDR3 nucleotides are TGTGCCAGCAGCCCCTGGACAGGCAGATATACGCAGTATTTT. It is translated as CASSPWTGRYTQYF. Drawing the rest from reference TRBV14 and TRBJ2-3, the complete variable domain is EAGVTQFPSHSVIEKGQTVTLRCDPISGHDNLYWYRRVMGKEIKFLLHFVKESKQDESGMPNNRFLAERTGGTYSTLKVQPAELEDSGVYFCASSPWTGRYTQYFGPGTRLTVL.

This clonotype appeared once. The chain couples TRBV11-2 to TRBJ2-1; D may be TRBD1 or TRBD2 (5 bases each). This CDR3 is built from 16 residues. Deletions cut 5 bases from V and 16 bases from J, with 30 bases between. Looked up from germline, CDR1 is SGHAT and CDR2 is FQNNGV. The CDR3 reads CASSQRWAPLGDVHFF. The CDR3 DNA reads as TGTGCCAGCAGCCAGCGGTGGGCTCCCCTAGGGGATGTGCACTTCTTC.

A note on this clonotype: Since the CDR3 does not end with the conserved phenylalanine or tryptophan, this likely comes from a read error. The DNA is left out, because the CDR3 cannot be placed on it with certainty; the CDR3 is given as TCRdb lists it. V gene TRBV6-5 combines with J gene TRBJ1-2; TRBD1, the table's D call, was not compared with the DNA. The length of the CDR3 is 17 amino acids, counting both ends. The germline gives CDR1 MNHEY, CDR2 SVGAGI. CDR3 amino acids: CASSLRYPGGTFYDYAL.

Note on this clonotype: Because it lacks the conserved phenylalanine or tryptophan at the end, this CDR3 is likely a read error. The V and J genes are TRBV4-1 and TRBJ2-7, with D perhaps TRBD1 or TRBD2 (6 bases each). The CDR3 runs 15 residues. Germline-derived CDR1 and CDR2 are MGHRA and YSYEKL. The CDR3 loop reads CASSQLTGPGARQYC. In nucleotides, the CDR3 is TGTGCCAGCAGCCAACTCACTGGACCGGGGGCGCGGCAGTACTGC.

This clonotype was counted at least ten times. This chain joins TRBV29-1 and TRBJ1-1; 8 nucleotides agree with TRBD1. V lost 6 bases and J lost 4; bases outside the gene matches: 7. CDR3 length: 13 amino acids. Germline CDR1 and CDR2: SQVTM and ANQGSEA. CDR3 sequence: CSVRTGLITEAFF. Here the CDR3 DNA reads TGCAGCGTCCGGACAGGGTTGATCACTGAAGCTTTCTTT. The whole variable domain, filled in from reference TRBV29-1 and TRBJ1-1, reads SAVISQKPSRDICQRGTSLTIQCQVDSQVTMMFWYRQQPGQSLTLIATANQGSEATYESGFVIDKFPISRPNLTFSTLTVSNMSPEDSSIYLCSVRTGLITEAFFGQGTRLTVV.

The chain couples TRBV6-5 to TRBJ1-4, with 8 bases fitting TRBD1. J was trimmed by 2 bases and V by 8 bases; bases with no gene match: 1. Germline V lookup: CDR1 MNHEY, CDR2 SVGAGI. The CDR3 has 13 amino acids. The CDR3 spells CASRQGTNEKLFF. DNA for the CDR3: TGTGCCAGCCGACAGGGGACTAATGAAAAACTGTTTTTT.

This clonotype showed up many times. This sequence joins TRBV4-2 and TRBJ2-4; D is possibly TRBD1 (5 bases). The V end was cut by 0 bases, the J end by 6 bases, with 21 bases between. The CDR3 consists of 18 residues. CDR1 is LGHNA and CDR2 is YNFKEQ in the germline V gene. CDR3 DNA: TGTGCCAGCAGCCAAGAAGGCGCAGGGAAGGGGATCGGAAACATTCAGTACTTC. Its protein product is CASSQEGAGKGIGNIQYF.

This clonotype showed up just once. A much larger clone lies a single base off, so this may be a read error. V gene TRBV28 combines with J gene TRBJ2-1, with D possibly TRBD2 on 5 matching bases. CDR1 and CDR2 from the germline V gene are MDHEN and SYDVKM. The CDR3 totals 15 residues. As DNA, the CDR3 is TGTGCCAGCACCTATACGGGGAAGAGAGGGAATGAGGAGTTCTTC. Amino acid sequence: CASTYTGKRGNEEFF.

The chain links TRBV10-3 to TRBJ2-2; D possibly corresponds to TRBD1 (6 bases). Trimming removed 11 bases at V and 0 bases at J, with 10 bases between. Germline CDR1 reads ENHRY; CDR2 reads SYGVKD. This CDR3 is built from 13 residues. The CDR3 loop reads CAFTGTNTGELFF. CDR3 sequence (DNA): TGTGCCTTCACAGGGACGAACACCGGGGAGCTGTTTTTT.

Comments on this clonotype: The junction does not match germline at one end; this may be a read error. This chain links TRBV6-5 with TRBJ2-7; D remains unclear. The length of the CDR3 is 14 residues. Germline CDR1 and CDR2: MNHEY and SVGAGI. CDR3 sequence (DNA): TGTGCCAGCAGTTATTCTACTTGGGCCTACAAGCAGTACTTC. This encodes CASSYSTWAYKQYF.

This clonotype has just one count. Sequence at one end of the junction differs from germline and may be a read error. This chain links TRBV2 with TRBJ2-7, with D possibly matching TRBD1 (6 bases). This CDR3 region has 15 residues. Per the germline V gene, CDR1 is SNHLY and CDR2 is FYNNEI. The CDR3 coding sequence is TGTGTCAGCAGTGATATTACAGGGCGGACCTACGAGCAGTACTTC. It yields the protein CVSSDITGRTYEQYF.

Turning to this clonotype: This could be a read error, since a much larger clone is one nucleotide away. The chain combines TRBV29-1 with TRBJ2-3; 8 nucleotides line up with TRBD1. The CDR3 sequence is 13 residues long. Germline assignment: CDR1 SQVTM and CDR2 ANQGSEA. CDR3 loop: CSVGRGQRDMQYF. The CDR3 region has the DNA TGCAGCGTTGGCAGGGGGCAGAGAGATATGCAGTATTTT.

As concerns this clonotype: One end of the junction does not line up with germline, which may come from a read error. The V call is TRBV29-1, the J call TRBJ2-1; D gene ambiguous. The CDR3 loop spans 13 amino acids. The V gene's germline CDR1 is SQVTM and CDR2 ANQGSEA. The CDR3 region has the DNA TGCAGAGTTGAAGAGACCATTGGCAATGAGGAGTTCTTC. It translates to CRVEETIGNEEFF.

This clonotype was observed many times. The chain carries TRBV29-1 and TRBJ2-3; no firm D call. Germline V gene lookup returns CDR1 SQVTM and CDR2 ANQGSEA. With 3 bases removed from V and 5 bases from J, the gap between germline ends came to 3 bases. There are 10 residues in the CDR3. DNA for the CDR3: TGCAGCGTTGACGAAGATACGCAGTATTTT. Translating gives CSVDEDTQYF.

The rearrangement links TRBV2 to TRBJ2-7; no clear D. From germline, CDR1 is SNHLY and CDR2 FYNNEI. CDR3 length: 11 residues. With 6 bases removed from V and 6 bases from J, the gap between germline ends came to 9 bases. The CDR3 reads CASRGFCEQYF. The CDR3 coding sequence is TGTGCCAGCAGAGGTTTTTGCGAGCAGTACTTC.